The 12 T cell receptor beta chains reported below all come from one sample, sequenced in a study of blood T cell repertoires in COVID-19. Data came from immunoSEQ multiplex PCR; TCRdb stores just in-frame clones and leaves some out. The sample shows 150,000 to 200,000 clones, 70% to 90% of them seen only once. The specimen was PBMCs or T cells enriched from blood (not recorded which). The receptors were gathered from a woman aged 40 to 55 in a cohort exposed to, infected with or recovered from COVID-19 (not recorded which).

J is TRBJ1-1 and V is TRBV7-8, with D possibly TRBD1 on 6 matching bases. Germline V lookup: CDR1 SGHVS, CDR2 FQNEAQ. The CDR3 loop spans 14 amino acids. The V end was cut by 1 base, the J end by 6 bases, with 12 bases between. The CDR3 here is CASSLVSRQAEAFF. CDR3 nucleotides: TGTGCCAGCAGCTTAGTTTCCCGACAGGCTGAAGCTTTCTTT.

This CDR3 is CASSPERTTTDTQYF. The CDR3 DNA follows: TGTGCCAGCAGCCCGGAAAGGACAACCACAGATACGCAGTATTTT. The chain links TRBV5-4 to TRBJ2-3; maybe TRBD1 (5 bases). Trimming took off 4 bases at V and 2 bases at J, with 14 bases between the two ends. This CDR3 has 15 amino acids. Per the germline V gene, CDR1 is SGHNT and CDR2 is YYREEE (reference sequence).

V usage is TRBV5-1 and J usage is TRBJ2-2; TRBD2 aligns across 13 bases. This CDR3 is built from 16 residues. The V and J ends lost 2 bases and 5 bases, in that order; junction bases with no gene match: 3. Germline CDR1 SGHRS, CDR2 YFSETQ. The CDR3 is CASSLTSGRGTGELFF. The DNA of the CDR3 is TGCGCCAGCAGCTTAACTAGCGGGAGGGGAACCGGGGAGCTGTTTTTT.

J is TRBJ2-5 and V is TRBV4-2; 7 nucleotides agree with TRBD2. The CDR3 runs to 14 residues. CDR1 is LGHNA and CDR2 is YNFKEQ in the germline V gene. Germline trimming cut 4 bases from V and 5 bases from J; bases unmatched to any gene: 7. The CDR3 DNA reads TGTGCCAGCAGCCCCCCCGGTAGCGGGGAGACCCAGTACTTC. As protein: CASSPPGSGETQYF.

This chain uses TRBV6-5 with TRBJ1-1, with 9 bases identical to TRBD1. Germline V gene data show CDR1 as MNHEY and CDR2 as SVGAGI. The CDR3 contains 16 residues. J gave up 6 bases and V 3 bases, and 11 bases lay outside the gene matches. CDR3: CASSYGTGRGVAEAFF. The CDR3 nucleotides read TGTGCCAGCAGTTATGGGACAGGGAGGGGGGTCGCTGAAGCTTTCTTT.

The V gene is TRBV4-1, the J gene TRBJ2-7, with 10 bases lining up with TRBD1. CDR3 length: 15 amino acids. The V gene end was trimmed by 3 bases and the J gene end by 1 base; junction bases not matched to a gene: 3. Germline CDR1 and CDR2: MGHRA and YSYEKL. The CDR3 spells CASSHVGQGSYEQYF. The CDR3 coding sequence is TGCGCCAGCAGCCACGTGGGACAGGGGTCCTACGAGCAGTACTTC.

The J gene is TRBJ2-2, the V gene TRBV27; a possible D gene is TRBD2 (5 bases). Trimming took 3 bases from V and 9 from J, leaving 14 bases between them. CDR3 size: 14 residues. In germline, CDR1 is MNHEY, CDR2 SMNVEV (reference sequence). Here the CDR3 DNA reads TGTGCCAGCAGTTTTTCAGCCCGAGGGCGGGAGCTGTTTTTT. Its translation is CASSFSARGRELFF.

The V call is TRBV11-3, the J call TRBJ2-1, with 9 bases aligning to TRBD1. This CDR3 has 15 amino acids. Losses at the gene ends were 6 bases for V and 7 bases for J; bases not matched to a gene: 10. Looked up from germline, CDR1 is SGHNT and CDR2 is YENEEA. CDR3 in amino acids: CASSYYRGQGNEQFF. CDR3 nucleotide sequence: TGTGCCAGCAGTTACTACAGGGGGCAGGGTAATGAGCAGTTCTTC. Variable domain in full (rest from reference TRBV11-3 and TRBJ2-1): EAGVVQSPRYKIIEKKQPVAFWCNPISGHNTLYWYLQNLGQGPELLIRYENEEAVDDSQLPKDRFSAERLKGVDSTLKIQPAELGDSAVYLCASSYYRGQGNEQFFGPGTRLTVL.

The DNA of the CDR3 is TGTGCCAGCAGCTTCCCTAGCGGGGGGCGGAAAGATACGCAGTATTTT. It translates to CASSFPSGGRKDTQYF. The rearrangement links TRBV5-4 to TRBJ2-3; 11 nucleotides match TRBD2. Germline V lookup: CDR1 SGHNT, CDR2 YYREEE (reference sequence). The ends lost 2 bases at V and 5 bases at J; junction bases unmatched: 7. This CDR3 has 16 residues.

The chain uses TRBV30 and TRBJ1-2, with 7 bases lining up with TRBD1. The CDR3 totals 14 residues. J gave up 6 bases and V 7 bases, and 14 bases lay outside the gene matches. Per the germline V gene, CDR1 is GTSNPN and CDR2 is SVGIG (reference sequence). As DNA, the CDR3 is TGTGCCTCGACCGATTACGGGGGACAGAATGGCTACACCTTC. Amino acids: CASTDYGGQNGYTF.

V usage is TRBV30 and J usage is TRBJ1-2; perhaps TRBD1 as D (5 bases). Germline CDR1 and CDR2: GTSNPN and SVGIG (reference sequence). Trimming removed 5 bases at V and 4 bases at J, with 17 bases between. This CDR3 has 14 amino acids. The CDR3 here is CAWRPSPGGYGYTF. DNA of the CDR3: TGTGCCTGGCGCCCCTCACCGGGGGGCTATGGCTACACCTTC.

This clone was recorded once. The chain employs TRBV27 and TRBJ2-6; the match to TRBD1 covers 7 bases. The germline V gene has CDR1 MNHEY and CDR2 SMNVEV (reference sequence). V trimming: 5 bases; J trimming: 2 bases; junction bases outside the gene matches: 9. This CDR3 spans 17 amino acids. CDR3 nucleotide sequence: TGTGCCAGCAGTCTAACCGACAGGGTTACTGGGGCCAACGTCCTGACTTTC. Its translation is CASSLTDRVTGANVLTF.